The rows below give T cell receptor beta chains drawn from one sample of a study of cytomegalovirus exposure and HLA in healthy donors. Using immunoSEQ multiplex PCR, the repertoire was profiled, and TCRdb retains in-frame clones only, with some absent. This sample has 150,000 to 200,000 clones; 85% occur once, and the top ten carry around a sixth. Sequencing was done on a sample of PBMCs. All receptors derive from a man aged 18 to 30 in good health and CMV-seropositive. CDR3s include the opening cysteine and the closing phenylalanine or tryptophan. Fields, in order: J gene, V gene, clone size, D gene, CDR3 DNA, CDR3 protein. The D gene is left open where the match is weak. The size of a clone is reported for some rows only, either as once, few or many, or as a class for expanded clones.

>TRBJ2-7|TRBV27|.|TRBD1
TGTGCCAGCAGTTTAGGGACAGGCTACGAGCAGTACTTC
CASSLGTGYEQYF
>TRBJ1-2|TRBV30|once|.
TGTGCCTGGAATGGCCAGGGGATCAACTATGGCTACACCTTC
CAWNGQGINYGYTF
>TRBJ2-1|TRBV5-1|.|.
TGCGCCAGCAGCTCATCCGGGGATTTCTCCTACAATGAGCAGTTCTTC
CASSSSGDFSYNEQFF
>TRBJ1-3|TRBV4-1|.|TRBD1
TGCGCCAGCAGCTTGGGACAGAGCCTTTATGGAAACACCATATATTTT
CASSLGQSLYGNTIYF
>TRBJ1-2|TRBV27|.|.
TGTGCCAGCAGTTCAGGGCCAGTAGGGTATGGCTACACCTTC
CASSSGPVGYGYTF
>TRBJ2-1|TRBV9|few|.
TGTGCCAGCAGCAGATCCTCGGGGTACAATGAGCAGTTCTTC
CASSRSSGYNEQFF
>TRBJ2-6|TRBV4-2|.|.
TGTGCCAGCAGCCAAGACAGGGGCTCTGGGGCCAACGTCCTGACTTTC
CASSQDRGSGANVLTF
>TRBJ1-1|TRBV10-1|.|TRBD1
TGCGCCAGTAGTAAAGGGGGCGCGGGGACTGAAGCTTTCTTT
CASSKGGAGTEAFF
>TRBJ2-1|TRBV4-1|.|TRBD2
TGCGCCAGCAGCCAAGGCCGACTAGCGGGAGAAGCTTCCTACAATGAGCAGTTCTTC
CASSQGRLAGEASYNEQFF
>TRBJ1-1|TRBV29-1|.|.
TGCAGCGCCCAGGGGCGTTATACTGAAGCTTTCTTT
CSAQGRYTEAFF
>TRBJ2-7|TRBV5-8|.|.
TGTGCCAGCAGGTCCTTACAGTTCCAAGACGAGCAGTACTTC
CASRSLQFQDEQYF
>TRBJ2-1|TRBV28|.|TRBD1
TGTGCCAGCAGTTTAGGGACAGGGGGCGGTGGGAATGAGCAGTTCTTC
CASSLGTGGGGNEQFF
>TRBJ1-3|TRBV5-6|many|.
TGTGCCAGCAGCTTGGACAGGGGAAACACCATATATTTT
CASSLDRGNTIYF
>TRBJ2-5|TRBV4-1|.|.
TGCGCCAGCAGCCAAGATGGCCCGGGGACCCAGTACTTC
CASSQDGPGTQYF
>TRBJ2-7|TRBV6-6|.|TRBD1
TGTGCCAGCAGTTCCCAGGACAGGGCCTCCTACGAGCAGTACTTC
CASSSQDRASYEQYF
>TRBJ1-5|TRBV11-3|.|TRBD1
TGTGCCAGCAGCCCCCTGAGACAGGGCAATACCAATCAGCCCCAGCATTTT
CASSPLRQGNTNQPQHF
>TRBJ1-4|TRBV6-6|few|.
TGTGCCAGCAGTTGGGTACTAGGTGAAAAACTGTTTTTT
CASSWVLGEKLFF
>TRBJ2-3|TRBV4-1|.|TRBD1
TGCGCCAGCAGCCCGGACAGGGGGAACACAGATACGCAGTATTTT
CASSPDRGNTDTQYF
>TRBJ1-1|TRBV4-1|.|.
TGCGCCAGCAGCCAAGATCACAGAGTAACTGAAGCTTTCTTT
CASSQDHRVTEAFF
>TRBJ2-1|TRBV13|.|.
TGTGCCAGCAGCCCCCAGGGAAGCGACAATGAGCAGTTCTTC
CASSPQGSDNEQFF
>TRBJ2-3|TRBV7-2|.|.
TGTGCCAGCAGCCCGGGAAGCCGACTCGGCGCAGTAATGTATTTT
CASSPGSRLGAVMYF
>TRBJ1-1|TRBV7-9|.|.
TGTGCCAGCAGCTTTGGGGAGGGCACTGAAGCTTTCTTT
CASSFGEGTEAFF
>TRBJ2-2|TRBV2|.|.
TGTGCCAGCAGTGGACAGTTCACGAACACCGGGGAGCTGTTTTTT
CASSGQFTNTGELFF
>TRBJ2-5|TRBV5-6|once|.
TGTGCCAGCAGCTTCACAGGGTTGGAGACCCAGTACTTC
CASSFTGLETQYF
>TRBJ2-7|TRBV10-2|.|.
TGCGCCAGCACCCCGGGACTGCTCGAGCAGTACTTC
CASTPGLLEQYF
>TRBJ1-6|TRBV6-6|.|.
TGTGCCAGTGGGAGGCCGGGAGATAATTCACCCCTCCACTTT
CASGRPGDNSPLHF
>TRBJ2-3|TRBV6-1|.|TRBD2
TGTGCCAGCAGTGAAATAGACCCGGGACTATGGATCACAGATACGCAGTATTTT
CASSEIDPGLWITDTQYF
>TRBJ1-5|TRBV30|.|.
TGTGCCTGGAGTGTAGGCGCGGATAGCAATCAGCCCCAGCATTTT
CAWSVGADSNQPQHF
>TRBJ2-3|TRBV5-1|.|TRBD2
TGCGCCAGCAGCTCGACTAGCGGAATAACAGATACGCAGTATTTT
CASSSTSGITDTQYF
>TRBJ2-3|TRBV30|.|TRBD2
TGTGCCTGGAGTGCGGGAGGCTCTAGCACAGATACGCAGTATTTT
CAWSAGGSSTDTQYF
>TRBJ1-1|TRBV29-1|.|.
TGCAGCGTGGGCTTGAACACTGAAGCTTTCTTT
CSVGLNTEAFF
>TRBJ1-2|TRBV5-1|.|.
TGCGCCAGCAGCCCCGGTGCGACACTCTCGACTAACTATGGCTACACCTTC
CASSPGATLSTNYGYTF
>TRBJ2-7|TRBV5-8|.|TRBD1
TGTGCCAGCAGGCTGACAGGGGTGAGCTCCTACGAGCAGTACTTC
CASRLTGVSSYEQYF
>TRBJ2-7|TRBV9|.|.
TGTGCCAGCAGCGTAGGTAGCGGACGTTTCTACGAGCAGTACTTC
CASSVGSGRFYEQYF
>TRBJ2-7|TRBV5-4|.|TRBD2
TGTGCCAGCAGCGGCCTAGCGGGAGGCTACGAGCAGTACTTC
CASSGLAGGYEQYF
>TRBJ1-4|TRBV28|.|.
TGTGCCAGCAAGGGACATACCCCAACTAATGAAAAACTGTTTTTT
CASKGHTPTNEKLFF
>TRBJ2-5|TRBV18|few|.
TGTGCCAGCTCACCTGGTCAGGGGGAGACCCAGTACTTC
CASSPGQGETQYF
>TRBJ1-2|TRBV19|.|TRBD1
TGTGCCAGTAGTACCCGGACAGGGCACTATGGCTACACCTTC
CASSTRTGHYGYTF
>TRBJ1-5|TRBV27|.|.
TGTGCCAGCAGTTCTGGGTTAAGTGGAGGGTTGGTGCCCCAGCATTTT
CASSSGLSGGLVPQHF
>TRBJ2-3|TRBV19|.|TRBD1
TGTGCCAGTAGTCCGGGACAGGGGACAGGCACAGATACGCAGTATTTT
CASSPGQGTGTDTQYF
>TRBJ2-1|TRBV28|.|.
TGTGCCACCCTAGCACCCTCCTCCCGCCAGGATGAGCAGTTCTTC
CATLAPSSRQDEQFF
>TRBJ2-1|TRBV5-1|.|TRBD2
TGCGCCAGCAGCTTGCTTCCTAGCGGAGCAGGGAGTGAGCAGTTCTTC
CASSLLPSGAGSEQFF
>TRBJ2-7|TRBV19|many|.
TGTGCCAGTGGACTCGCCTACGAGCAGTACTTC
CASGLAYEQYF
>TRBJ1-2|TRBV28|.|TRBD1
TGTGCCACGAAATCCCCGGGACAGGGGCGTGGAGGCTACACCTTC
CATKSPGQGRGGYTF
>TRBJ1-2|TRBV25-1|.|.
TGTGCCAGCAGTGAAGGACAGACTCACTATGGCTACACCTTC
CASSEGQTHYGYTF
>TRBJ1-2|TRBV25-1|.|.
TGTGCCAGCAGATTCAGGGAAGGCTACACCTTC
CASRFREGYTF
>TRBJ2-7|TRBV28|.|.
TGTGCCAGTGCGAGCTCCTACGAGCAGTACTTC
CASASSYEQYF
>TRBJ1-5|TRBV30|.|.
TGTGCCTGGGGGAGTAGCAATCAGCCCCAGCATTTT
CAWGSSNQPQHF
>TRBJ1-6|TRBV6-1|.|.
TGTGCCACCTCTTGGCCTGGGGGGGGCTCACCCCTCCACTTT
CATSWPGGGSPLHF
>TRBJ1-1|TRBV6-5|.|.
TGTGCCAGCAGTTCCAACCTCAGGGGTGCCACTGAAGCTTTCTTT
CASSSNLRGATEAFF
>TRBJ2-5|TRBV7-2|.|.
TGTGCCTCTTGGGGCCGGAAAGAGACCCAGTACTTC
CASWGRKETQYF
>TRBJ2-3|TRBV11-2|.|TRBD1
TGTGCCAGCAGCTTCGGGACAGGGAGTCGAGATACGCAGTATTTT
CASSFGTGSRDTQYF
>TRBJ2-7|TRBV14|.|TRBD1
TGTGCCAGCAGCCCTTGGACAGGAGACGAGCAGTACTTC
CASSPWTGDEQYF
>TRBJ2-5|TRBV28|.|TRBD2
TGTGCCAGCATTCCCCGTAGCGGGAGTGGGGAAGAGACCCAGTACTTC
CASIPRSGSGEETQYF
>TRBJ2-7|TRBV29-1|.|.
TGCAGCGTTGGGGGAGAAAGACTCTCCTACGAGCAGTACTTC
CSVGGERLSYEQYF
>TRBJ1-2|TRBV28|.|.
TGTGCCAGCAGGAGACCGGAGCTCTATGGCTACACCTTC
CASRRPELYGYTF
>TRBJ1-1|TRBV28|few|TRBD1
TGTGCCAGCAGTTTAAACAGGGGGGAAGCTTTCTTT
CASSLNRGEAFF
>TRBJ1-3|TRBV9|.|.
TGTGCCAGCAGCGTAGAAGGCGGGTCTGGAAACACCATATATTTT
CASSVEGGSGNTIYF
>TRBJ2-3|TRBV30|.|TRBD2
TGTGCCTGGAGTGCCGGGACTAGCGGGGTAGATACGCAGTATTTT
CAWSAGTSGVDTQYF